The clone carrying this TCR beta chain was seen repeatedly, ten times or more. This entry belongs to a study of CD8+CD57+ T cells in acquired aplastic anemia. As for the study in general: Average DNA yield from sorted CD4+ and CD8+ cells was approximately 3 ug.

All sequencing subjects had displayed CD8+CD57+ cell expansion on flow cytometry. Profiles of TCR beta VDJ and CDR3 were generated from a genomic DNA template. TCRdb called the reads again in MiXCR, with one record for every CDR3 protein. This table has some 170,000 distinct CDR3 sequences, 47% appearing once. The clonotype originates from a human donor with aplastic anemia. Material for sequencing was sorted CD4+, CD8+, or CD8+CD57+ T cells (not recorded which) from PBMCs.

The CDR3 spells CASRPATGLADYNEQFF. As DNA, the CDR3 is TGTGCCAGCAGGCCCGCCACGGGACTAGCGGATTACAATGAGCAGTTCTTC. The rearrangement joins TRBV5-4 to TRBJ2-1, with TRBD2 matching over 11 bases. Unmatched junction bases numbered 11, after V lost 5 bases and J lost 4 bases. The germline V gene encodes CDR1 SGHNT and CDR2 YYREEE (reference sequence). The CDR3 length is 17 residues.